This TCR beta chain was found in a study of blood T cell repertoires in COVID-19. On the study more broadly: Researchers got acute and convalescent COVID-19 samples from the United States, Italy and Spain. In each case, the material was cDNA or gDNA derived from T cells, B-cell-depleted T cells, or PBMCs.

Original processing notes: Reference gene primers were amplified, and this amplification served to estimate nucleated cell counts. The data were produced by immunoSEQ multiplex PCR, yet TCRdb's version contains in-frame clones alone and is incomplete. V and J calls and clone size are those listed in that table; D and trimming were worked out from the DNA. The table includes some 290,000 clones, roughly 86% detected once. In this sample, this clone turned up once. The source is a man aged 18 to 30 with active or convalescent COVID-19. The sample consisted of peripheral blood.

CDR3 sequence reads: CASGWAATGGETQYF. Here the CDR3 DNA reads TGTGCTAGTGGTTGGGCCGCTACAGGGGGAGAGACCCAGTACTTC. J is TRBJ2-5 and V is TRBV12-5, with 8 bases that match TRBD1. In germline, CDR1 is LGHNT, CDR2 FRNRAP. J gave up 4 bases and V 4 bases, and 8 bases lay outside the gene matches. This CDR3 has 15 amino acids.